The 3 T cell receptor beta chains below all came from one sample that was sequenced in a study of T cells in Graves' hyperthyroidism and ophthalmopathy. Authors of the study amplified TCR beta CDR3 regions from RNA transcripts. HTBI primers were the set used in a first-round RT-PCR of the TCR CDR3. TCRdb called the multiplex PCR reads again in MiXCR, with one record for every CDR3 protein. The table has over 500,000 distinct CDR3 sequences, 35% to 50% seen once. Sequencing was done on a sample of peripheral blood or thyroid tissue (not recorded which). The receptors stem from an adult woman with Graves' disease, either hyperthyroidism or ophthalmopathy (not recorded which).

V usage is TRBV15 and J usage is TRBJ1-1; D ambiguous. The CDR3 is 13 amino acids. Germline V gene lookup returns CDR1 LNHNV and CDR2 YYDKDF (reference sequence). V lost 6 bases and J lost 1, with 9 bases in between. CDR3 sequence: CATSTDENTEAFF. In DNA form, the CDR3 reads TGTGCCACCAGTACCGATGAGAACACTGAAGCTTTCTTT.

The chain uses TRBV7-9 and TRBJ1-1, with 7 positions matching TRBD1. Trimming at V came to 3 bases and at J to 3 bases, leaving 19 bases not matched to a gene. Per the germline V gene, CDR1 is SEHNR and CDR2 is FQNEAQ (reference sequence). This CDR3 contains 19 residues. In DNA, the CDR3 is TGTGCCAGCAGCTTCCGAATCGGACAGGCAGTGCCTCACGACACTGAAGCTTTCTTT. Translated, it gives CASSFRIGQAVPHDTEAFF.

This sequence joins TRBV6-6 and TRBJ2-7, with a weak D call TRBD2 (6 bases). Germline V CDR1 and CDR2: MNHNY, SVGAGI (reference sequence). The CDR3 totals 16 residues. Trimming took 5 bases from V and 6 from J, leaving 23 bases between them. The CDR3 spells CASSERLGGRIGEQYF. The CDR3 DNA sequence: TGTGCCAGCAGTGAACGATTGGGGGGACGAATCGGCGAGCAGTACTTC.